The 18 T cell receptor beta chains below were found in one sample sequenced in a study of blood T cell repertoires in COVID-19. Sequenced by immunoSEQ multiplex PCR; TCRdb stores in-frame clones only, minus some. Of 410,000 or so clones in the sample, 89% were seen once. The sample was peripheral blood. These receptor sequences come from a woman aged 40 to 50 with COVID-19, enrolled during active disease.

This chain links TRBV6-4 with TRBJ2-2, with a tentative D call TRBD1 (6 bases). The germline CDR1 and CDR2 sequences are MRHNA and SNTAGT. This CDR3 contains 16 residues. V lost 0 bases and J lost 6, with 14 bases in between. The CDR3 sequence is CASSDSTGPGPGELFF. The CDR3, as DNA: TGTGCCAGCAGTGACTCTACAGGGCCTGGTCCCGGGGAGCTGTTTTTT.

CDR3 in amino acids: CASSLGSPGTPNTGELFF. The CDR3 DNA is TGTGCCAGCAGCTTGGGTTCCCCCGGGACACCAAACACCGGGGAGCTGTTTTTT. This rearrangement joins TRBV11-3 to TRBJ2-2, with a possible D match to TRBD1 (6 bases). In germline, CDR1 is SGHNT, CDR2 YENEEA. Trimming took 3 bases from V and 2 from J, leaving 19 bases between them. CDR3 length: 18 residues.

The chain employs TRBV18 and TRBJ2-1, with 10 bases matching TRBD2. Looked up from germline, CDR1 is KGHSH and CDR2 is LQKENI. The CDR3 consists of 18 residues. Trimming at V came to 3 bases and at J to 6 bases, leaving 14 bases not matched to a gene. The CDR3 DNA is TGTGCCAGCTCACCCCCAACCCGTCGAGCGGGGGGGCTCAATGAGCAGTTCTTC. Encoded protein: CASSPPTRRAGGLNEQFF.

The V call is TRBV7-9, the J call TRBJ2-7, with a possible D match to TRBD1 (6 bases). CDR1 is SEHNR and CDR2 is FQNEAQ in the germline V gene (reference sequence). This CDR3 spans 16 amino acids. Deletions cut 5 bases from V and 4 bases from J, with 21 bases between. For the CDR3, the DNA is TGTGCCAGCAGCGCGGACAGCTATAAGAACAATTACGAGCAGTACTTC. Protein: CASSADSYKNNYEQYF.

CDR3: CASSWGHNNEQFF. The CDR3 DNA is TGTGCCAGCAGTTGGGGACACAACAATGAGCAGTTCTTC. V and J are TRBV6-5 and TRBJ2-1; D may be TRBD1 (6 bases). Germline CDR1 MNHEY, CDR2 SVGAGI. The CDR3 length is 13 residues. The V end lost 4 bases, the J end lost 5 bases, and 9 bases lay between the germline ends.

The chain uses TRBV5-1 and TRBJ1-4, with TRBD1 as a possible D gene (5 bases). The CDR3 has 14 amino acids. Between the trimmed V and J ends, which lost 3 bases and 4 bases, there was a span of 10 bases. Per germline, CDR1 SGHRS and CDR2 YFSETQ. This CDR3 is CASSSQGGNEKLFF. As DNA, the CDR3 is TGCGCCAGCAGCTCGCAGGGAGGTAATGAAAAACTGTTTTTT. Combining the CDR3 with reference TRBV5-1 and TRBJ1-4 gives the whole variable domain KAGVTQTPRYLIKTRGQQVTLSCSPISGHRSVSWYQQTPGQGLQFLFEYFSETQRNKGNFPGRFSGRQFSNSRSEMNVSTLELGDSALYLCASSSQGGNEKLFFGSGTQLSVL.

The J gene is TRBJ2-7, the V gene TRBV15; possibly TRBD1 for D (6 bases). Germline CDR1 reads LNHNV; CDR2 reads YYDKDF (reference sequence). Trimming took off 5 bases at V and 3 bases at J, with 14 bases between the two ends. The CDR3 sequence is 14 residues long. The CDR3 DNA is TGTGCCACCAGCCCCCGGGACAACCTCTACGAGCAGTACTTC. Translating it yields CATSPRDNLYEQYF.

The chain carries TRBV6-5 and TRBJ2-1, with D possibly TRBD2 on 5 matching bases. Germline V lookup: CDR1 MNHEY, CDR2 SVGAGI. CDR3 length: 15 amino acids. V gave up 6 bases and J gave up 9 bases, with 21 bases separating them. The DNA for the CDR3 is TGTGCCAGCAGGACGGGAATCCGCGCAGTCGTTGAGCAGTTCTTC. Translated, it gives CASRTGIRAVVEQFF.

This sequence joins TRBV5-4 and TRBJ1-2; D may be TRBD1 (5 bases). CDR3 length: 15 amino acids. V was cut by 1 base and J by 4 bases, with 14 bases left in between. Per the germline V gene, CDR1 is SGHNT and CDR2 is YYREEE (reference sequence). CDR3 sequence (DNA): TGTGCCAGCAGCTTGCGGGGGGGAGGGGCCTATGGCTACACCTTC. It codes for CASSLRGGGAYGYTF.

The chain joins TRBV7-2 to TRBJ2-7, with a possible D match to TRBD1 (5 bases). CDR1 is SGHTA, CDR2 FQGNSA, per germline. The germline V and J ends were trimmed by 4 bases and 2 bases, with 9 bases remaining between them. The CDR3 runs 13 residues. CDR3 region: CASSSPQAYEQYF. The CDR3 DNA reads as TGTGCCAGCAGCTCTCCACAGGCCTACGAGCAGTACTTC.

The chain carries TRBV4-3 and TRBJ1-5, with a tentative D call TRBD1 (5 bases). The CDR3 length is 15 residues. From germline, CDR1 is LGHNA and CDR2 YSLEER. V was pared by 0 bases and J by 7 bases, with 13 bases between. DNA of the CDR3: TGCGCCAGCAGCCAAGATAGGGGATCACTCCAGCCCCAGCATTTT. It specifies CASSQDRGSLQPQHF.

The rearrangement joins TRBV7-9 to TRBJ1-3, with TRBD1 as a possible D gene (5 bases). Germline-derived CDR1 and CDR2 are SEHNR and FQNEAQ (reference sequence). This CDR3 comprises 15 residues. V was trimmed by 2 bases and J by 0 bases, leaving 8 bases between them. CDR3 protein: CASSLPGLSGNTIYF. CDR3 bases: TGTGCCAGCAGCTTACCGGGACTCTCTGGAAACACCATATATTTT.

This rearrangement joins TRBV4-3 to TRBJ2-4, with D hard to call. The V end was cut by 3 bases, the J end by 1 base, with 16 bases between. This CDR3 spans 17 amino acids. Per germline, CDR1 LGHNA and CDR2 YSLEER. CDR3 DNA: TGCGCCAGCAGCCAGTCCCACTTCGTTCGGGCCAAAAACATTCAGTACTTC. It is translated as CASSQSHFVRAKNIQYF.

The chain joins TRBV5-4 to TRBJ1-4; D is possibly TRBD1 (5 bases). CDR3 length equals 16 residues. Germline CDR1 reads SGHNT; CDR2 reads YYREEE (reference sequence). V gave up 4 bases and J gave up 3 bases, with 16 bases separating them. The CDR3 sequence is CASSMALGGANEKLFF. CDR3 in DNA: TGTGCCAGCAGCATGGCCCTGGGGGGAGCTAATGAAAAACTGTTTTTT.

The chain carries TRBV19 and TRBJ1-5; 10 nucleotides line up with TRBD1. In germline, CDR1 is LNHDA, CDR2 SQIVND (reference sequence). V gave up 6 bases and J gave up 4 bases; unmatched junction bases: 9. CDR3 length equals 16 residues. Written as DNA, the CDR3 is TGTGCCAGTAGAACCCGGGACAGGGGCACTAATCAGCCCCAGCATTTT. Translation gives CASRTRDRGTNQPQHF.

This chain links TRBV4-1 with TRBJ1-1; tentatively, D is TRBD1 (6 bases). The germline CDR1 and CDR2 sequences are MGHRA and YSYEKL. The V gene lost 10 bases and the J gene lost 6 bases, with 21 bases spanning the gap. The CDR3 contains 14 residues. The CDR3 sequence is CATQQAGGRAEAFF. DNA for the CDR3: TGCGCCACTCAACAGGCGGGGGGCCGGGCTGAAGCTTTCTTT.

This clone was found once. The chain recombines TRBV4-3 with TRBJ1-2; 11 bases map to TRBD1. CDR3 length equals 15 residues. The V gene's germline CDR1 is LGHNA and CDR2 YSLEER. Trimming took 4 bases from V and 4 from J; bases not matched to a gene: 5. The CDR3 DNA follows: TGCGCCAGCAGCCTAGAAGGACAGGGGGCCTATGGCTACACCTTC. It specifies CASSLEGQGAYGYTF.

The rearrangement links TRBV11-2 to TRBJ1-1; D is uncertain. V was clipped by 5 bases and J by 5 bases, with 21 bases between them. CDR3 length equals 16 residues. Germline V gene sequence: CDR1 SGHAT, CDR2 FQNNGV. Written as DNA, the CDR3 is TGTGCCAGCAGCCGCATGGGCACCCGATCATGGACTGAAGCTTTCTTT. Amino acid sequence: CASSRMGTRSWTEAFF.